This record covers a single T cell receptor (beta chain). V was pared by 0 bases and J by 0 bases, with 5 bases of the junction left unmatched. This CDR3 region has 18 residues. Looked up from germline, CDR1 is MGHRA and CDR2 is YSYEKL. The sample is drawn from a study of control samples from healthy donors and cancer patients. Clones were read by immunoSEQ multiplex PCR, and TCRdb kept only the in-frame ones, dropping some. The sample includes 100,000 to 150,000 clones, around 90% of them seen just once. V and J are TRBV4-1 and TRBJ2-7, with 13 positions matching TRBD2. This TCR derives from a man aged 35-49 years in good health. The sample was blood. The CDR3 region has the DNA TGCGCCAGCAGCCAAGATGGGACTAGCGGGATGAGCTCCTACGAGCAGTACTTC. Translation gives CASSQDGTSGMSSYEQYF.